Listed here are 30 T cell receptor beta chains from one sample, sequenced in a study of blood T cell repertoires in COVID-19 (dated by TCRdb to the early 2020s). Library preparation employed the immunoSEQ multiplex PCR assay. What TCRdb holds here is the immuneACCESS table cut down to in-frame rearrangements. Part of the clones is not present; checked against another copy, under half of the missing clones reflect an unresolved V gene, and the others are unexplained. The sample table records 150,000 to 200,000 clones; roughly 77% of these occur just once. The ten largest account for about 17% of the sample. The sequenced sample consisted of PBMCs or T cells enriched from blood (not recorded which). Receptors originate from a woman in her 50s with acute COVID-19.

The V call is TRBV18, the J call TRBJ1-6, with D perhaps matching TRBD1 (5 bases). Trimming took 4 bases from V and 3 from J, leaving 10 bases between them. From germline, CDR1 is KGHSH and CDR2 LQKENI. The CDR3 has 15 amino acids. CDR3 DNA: TGTGCCAGCTCACTGAGACAGAACTATAATTCACCCCTCCACTTT. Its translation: CASSLRQNYNSPLHF.

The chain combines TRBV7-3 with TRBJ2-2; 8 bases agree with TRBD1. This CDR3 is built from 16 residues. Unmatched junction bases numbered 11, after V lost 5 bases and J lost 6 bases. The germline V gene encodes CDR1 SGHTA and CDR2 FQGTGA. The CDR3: CASSTRTGGSAGELFF. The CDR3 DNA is TGTGCCAGCAGCACTCGAACAGGGGGAAGTGCCGGGGAGCTGTTTTTT.

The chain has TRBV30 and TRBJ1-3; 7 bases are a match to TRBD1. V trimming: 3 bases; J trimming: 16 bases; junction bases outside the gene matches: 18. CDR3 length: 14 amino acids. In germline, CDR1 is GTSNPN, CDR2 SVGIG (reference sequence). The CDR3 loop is CAWRTTGTASFLYF. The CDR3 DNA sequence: TGTGCCTGGAGAACCACGGGGACAGCCTCTTTCCTTTATTTT.

The CDR3 nucleotides are TGTGCCAGCAGTGACTCCGAAGGCGGCTATGGCTACACCTTC. It translates to CASSDSEGGYGYTF. This chain joins TRBV6-4 and TRBJ1-2; D gene uncertain. V was cut by 0 bases and J by 4 bases, with 9 bases left in between. Per the germline V gene, CDR1 is MRHNA and CDR2 is SNTAGT. The length of the CDR3 is 14 residues.

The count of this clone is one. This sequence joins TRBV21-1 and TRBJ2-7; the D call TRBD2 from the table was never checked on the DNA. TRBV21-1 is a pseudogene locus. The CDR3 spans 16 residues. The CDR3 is CASSVRNHSTMYEQYV. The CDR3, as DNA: TGTGCCAGCAGCGTCCGCAACCATTCAACTATGTACGAGCAGTACGTC.

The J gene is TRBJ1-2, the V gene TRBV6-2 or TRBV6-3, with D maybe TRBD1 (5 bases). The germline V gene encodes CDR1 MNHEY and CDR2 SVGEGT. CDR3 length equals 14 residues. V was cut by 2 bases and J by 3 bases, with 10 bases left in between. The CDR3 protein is CASSYPDTDYGYTF. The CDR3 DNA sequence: TGTGCCAGCAGTTACCCGGACACGGACTATGGCTACACCTTC.

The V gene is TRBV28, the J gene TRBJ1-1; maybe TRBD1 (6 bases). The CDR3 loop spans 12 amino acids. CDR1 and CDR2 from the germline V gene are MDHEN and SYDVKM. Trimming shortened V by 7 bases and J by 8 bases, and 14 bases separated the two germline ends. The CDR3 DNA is TGTGCCAGCAAGGGGGGGGCAGCCGAAGCTTTCTTT. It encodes CASKGGAAEAFF. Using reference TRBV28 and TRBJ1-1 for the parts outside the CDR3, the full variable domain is DVKVTQSSRYLVKRTGEKVFLECVQDMDHENMFWYRQDPGLGLRLIYFSYDVKMKEKGDIPEGYSVSREKKERFSLILESASTNQTSMYLCASKGGAAEAFFGQGTRLTVV.

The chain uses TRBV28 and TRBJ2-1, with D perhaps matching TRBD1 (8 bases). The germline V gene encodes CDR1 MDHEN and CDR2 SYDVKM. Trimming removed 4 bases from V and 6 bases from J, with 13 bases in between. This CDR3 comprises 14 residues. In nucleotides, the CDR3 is TGTGCCAGCAGTTACAGGGGGGGGTCCAATGAGCAGTTCTTC. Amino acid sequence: CASSYRGGSNEQFF.

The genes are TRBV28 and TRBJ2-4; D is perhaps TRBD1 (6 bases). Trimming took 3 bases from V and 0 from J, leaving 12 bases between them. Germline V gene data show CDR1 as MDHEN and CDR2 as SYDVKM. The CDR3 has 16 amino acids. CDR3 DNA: TGTGCCAGCAGTTTTTGGACAGACCTAGCCAAAAACATTCAGTACTTC. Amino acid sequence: CASSFWTDLAKNIQYF.

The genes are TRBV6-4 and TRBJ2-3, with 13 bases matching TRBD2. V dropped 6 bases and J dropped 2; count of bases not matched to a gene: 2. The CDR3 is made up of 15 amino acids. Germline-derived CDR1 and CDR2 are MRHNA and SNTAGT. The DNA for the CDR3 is TGTGCCAGCAGGGGGACTAGCGGGGACACAGATACGCAGTATTTT. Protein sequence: CASRGTSGDTDTQYF.

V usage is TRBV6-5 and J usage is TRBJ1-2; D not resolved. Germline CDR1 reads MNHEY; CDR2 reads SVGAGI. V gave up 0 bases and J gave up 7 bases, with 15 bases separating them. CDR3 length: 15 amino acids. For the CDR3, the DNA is TGTGCCAGCAGTTACTCAGCCGAGTCCCGGAGTGGCTACACCTTC. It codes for CASSYSAESRSGYTF.

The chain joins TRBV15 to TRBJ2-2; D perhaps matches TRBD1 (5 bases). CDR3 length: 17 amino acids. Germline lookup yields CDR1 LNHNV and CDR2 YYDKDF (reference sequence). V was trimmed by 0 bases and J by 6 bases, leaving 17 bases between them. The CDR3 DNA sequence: TGTGCCACCAGCAGAGATTCGGGCAGGGTCGGTTCCGGGGAGCTGTTTTTT. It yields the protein CATSRDSGRVGSGELFF.

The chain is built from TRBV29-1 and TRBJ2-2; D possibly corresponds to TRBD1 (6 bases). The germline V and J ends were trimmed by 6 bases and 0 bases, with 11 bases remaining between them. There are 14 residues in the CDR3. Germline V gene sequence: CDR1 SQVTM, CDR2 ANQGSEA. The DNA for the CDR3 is TGCAGCGTAACAGGGAACGCGAACACCGGGGAGCTGTTTTTT. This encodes CSVTGNANTGELFF.

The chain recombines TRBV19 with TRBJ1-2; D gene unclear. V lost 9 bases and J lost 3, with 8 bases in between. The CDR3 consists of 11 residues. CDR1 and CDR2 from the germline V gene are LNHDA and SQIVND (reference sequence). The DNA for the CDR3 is TGTGCCAGCACGGGTGACTATGGCTACACCTTC. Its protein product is CASTGDYGYTF.

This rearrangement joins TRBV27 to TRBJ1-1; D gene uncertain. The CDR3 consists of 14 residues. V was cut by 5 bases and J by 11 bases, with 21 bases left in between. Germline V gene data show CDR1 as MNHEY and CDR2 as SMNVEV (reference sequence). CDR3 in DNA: TGTGCCAGCAGTCCTCAAGACATCCGGGCGGGGGCTTTCTTT. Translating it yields CASSPQDIRAGAFF.

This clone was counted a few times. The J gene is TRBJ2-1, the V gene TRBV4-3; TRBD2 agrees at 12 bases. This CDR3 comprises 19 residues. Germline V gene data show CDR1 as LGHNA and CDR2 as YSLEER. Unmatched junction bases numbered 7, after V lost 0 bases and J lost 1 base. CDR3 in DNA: TGCGCCAGCAGCCAAGATTCCCCTAGCGGGGGGGTGTCCTACAATGAGCAGTTCTTC. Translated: CASSQDSPSGGVSYNEQFF.

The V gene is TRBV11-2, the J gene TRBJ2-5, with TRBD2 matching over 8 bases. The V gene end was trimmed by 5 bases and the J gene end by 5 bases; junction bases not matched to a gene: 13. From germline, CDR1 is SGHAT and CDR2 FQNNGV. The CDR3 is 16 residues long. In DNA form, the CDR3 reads TGTGCCAGCAGCCAAGGAGCGGGGGCCGGAGGGGAGACCCAGTACTTC. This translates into CASSQGAGAGGETQYF.

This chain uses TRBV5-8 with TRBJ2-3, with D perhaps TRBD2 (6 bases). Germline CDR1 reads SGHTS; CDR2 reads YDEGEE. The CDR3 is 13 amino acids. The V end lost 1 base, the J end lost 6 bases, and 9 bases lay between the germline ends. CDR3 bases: TGTGCCAGCAGCTTGAGCGGGCCTGATACGCAGTATTTT. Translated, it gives CASSLSGPDTQYF. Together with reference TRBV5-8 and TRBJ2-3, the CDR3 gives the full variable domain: EAGVTQSPTHLIKTRGQQATLRCSPISGHTSVYWYQQALGLGLQFLLWYDEGEERNRGNFPPRFSGRQFPNYSSELNVNALELEDSALYLCASSLSGPDTQYFGPGTRLTVL.

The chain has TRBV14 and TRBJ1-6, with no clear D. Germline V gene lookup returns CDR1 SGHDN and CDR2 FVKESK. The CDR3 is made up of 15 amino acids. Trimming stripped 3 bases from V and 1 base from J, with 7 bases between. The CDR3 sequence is CASSHSGSYNSPLHF. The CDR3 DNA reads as TGTGCCAGCAGCCACTCGGGGTCCTATAATTCACCCCTCCACTTT.

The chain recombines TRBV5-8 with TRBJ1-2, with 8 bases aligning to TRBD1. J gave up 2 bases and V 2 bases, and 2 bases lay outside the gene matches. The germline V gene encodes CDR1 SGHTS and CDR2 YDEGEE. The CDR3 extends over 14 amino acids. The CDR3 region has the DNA TGTGCCAGCAGCTTAGGGACAGGAAACTATGGCTACACCTTC. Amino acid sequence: CASSLGTGNYGYTF.

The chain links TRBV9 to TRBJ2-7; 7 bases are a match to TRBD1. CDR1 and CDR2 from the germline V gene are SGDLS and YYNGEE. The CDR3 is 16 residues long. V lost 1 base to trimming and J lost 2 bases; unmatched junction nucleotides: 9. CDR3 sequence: CASSVFRQGVPYEQYV. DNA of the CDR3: TGTGCCAGCAGCGTATTCCGTCAGGGGGTCCCCTACGAGCAGTACGTC.

CDR3 sequence (DNA): TGTGCCAGCAGCCAAGGGGATCTGGGAGCTAACTATGGCTACACCTTC. Translation gives CASSQGDLGANYGYTF. The rearrangement joins TRBV3-1 (or the pseudogene TRBV3-2) to TRBJ1-2; D is ambiguous. The CDR3 sequence is 16 residues long. Germline loops: CDR1 LGHDT, CDR2 YNNKEL (reference sequence). Trimming removed 1 base from V and 0 bases from J, with 12 bases in between.

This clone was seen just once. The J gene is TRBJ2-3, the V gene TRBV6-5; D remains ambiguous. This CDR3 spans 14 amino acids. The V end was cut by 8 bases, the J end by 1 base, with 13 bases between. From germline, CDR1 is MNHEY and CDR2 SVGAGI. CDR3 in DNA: TGTGCCAGCGAGAGTTCCACGGGCACAGATACGCAGTATTTT. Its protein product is CASESSTGTDTQYF.

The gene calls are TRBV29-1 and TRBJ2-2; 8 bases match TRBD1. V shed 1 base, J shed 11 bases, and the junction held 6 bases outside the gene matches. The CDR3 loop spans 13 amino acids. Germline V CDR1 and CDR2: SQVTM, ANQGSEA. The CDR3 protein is CSVEGDRRGELFF. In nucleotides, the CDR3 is TGCAGCGTTGAAGGGGACAGGCGCGGTGAGCTGTTTTTT.

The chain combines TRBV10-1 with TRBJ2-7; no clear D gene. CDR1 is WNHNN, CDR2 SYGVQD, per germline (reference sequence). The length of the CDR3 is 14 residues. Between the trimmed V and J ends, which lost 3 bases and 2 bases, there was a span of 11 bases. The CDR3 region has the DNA TGCGCCAGCAGTGATCGGAGCCACCCCTACGAGCAGTACGTC. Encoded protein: CASSDRSHPYEQYV.

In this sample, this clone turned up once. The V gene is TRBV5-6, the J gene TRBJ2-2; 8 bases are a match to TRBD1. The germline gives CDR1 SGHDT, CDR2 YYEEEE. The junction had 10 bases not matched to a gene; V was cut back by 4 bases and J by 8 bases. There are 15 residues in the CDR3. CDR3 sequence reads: CASSTPGQASGELFF. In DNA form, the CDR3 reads TGTGCCAGCAGCACGCCGGGACAGGCATCGGGGGAGCTGTTTTTT.

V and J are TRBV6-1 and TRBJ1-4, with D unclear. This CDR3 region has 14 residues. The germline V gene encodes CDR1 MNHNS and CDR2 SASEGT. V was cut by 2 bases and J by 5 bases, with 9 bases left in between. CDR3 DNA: TGTGCCAGCAGTGAATTGGGGAGGAATGAAAAACTGTTTTTT. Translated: CASSELGRNEKLFF.

The DNA of the CDR3 is TGTGCCAGTAGTACTTTCCCGGGACAGGGAGAGGAGACCCAGTACTTC. It codes for CASSTFPGQGEETQYF. The V and J genes are TRBV19 and TRBJ2-5, with 9 bases fitting TRBD1. The CDR3 has 16 residues. Per germline, CDR1 LNHDA and CDR2 SQIVND (reference sequence). Trimming removed 4 bases from V and 5 bases from J; junction bases left unmatched: 11.

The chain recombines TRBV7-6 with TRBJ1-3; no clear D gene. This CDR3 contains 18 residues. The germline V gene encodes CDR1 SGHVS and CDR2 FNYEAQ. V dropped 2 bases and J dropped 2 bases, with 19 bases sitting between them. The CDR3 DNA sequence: TGTGCCAGCAGCTTAAAGGCAGGTGCATCGGGGACTGGAAACACCATATATTTT. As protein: CASSLKAGASGTGNTIYF.

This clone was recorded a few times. CDR3: CASSVGRGNSGNTIYF. The DNA of the CDR3 is TGTGCCAGCAGCGTAGGGAGGGGAAACTCTGGAAACACCATATATTTT. The chain recombines TRBV9 with TRBJ1-3, with a possible D match to TRBD1 (5 bases). The CDR3 totals 16 residues. The ends were cut back, 0 bases at V and 0 bases at J, with 10 bases in the middle. The germline CDR1 and CDR2 sequences are SGDLS and YYNGEE.